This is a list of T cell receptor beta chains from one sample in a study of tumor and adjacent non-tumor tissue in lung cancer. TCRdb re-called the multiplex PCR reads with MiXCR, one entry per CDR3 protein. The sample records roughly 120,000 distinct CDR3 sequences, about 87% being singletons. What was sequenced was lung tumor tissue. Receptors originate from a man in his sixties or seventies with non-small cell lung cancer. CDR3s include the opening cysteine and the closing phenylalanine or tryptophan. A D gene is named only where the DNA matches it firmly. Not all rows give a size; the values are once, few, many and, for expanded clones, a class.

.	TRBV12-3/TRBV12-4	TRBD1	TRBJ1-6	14	CPRSLGQDNSPLHF	TGTCCCAGAAGCCTGGGACAGGATAATTCACCCCTCCACTTT
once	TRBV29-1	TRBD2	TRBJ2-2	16	CSGTGTSGRVAGGLFF	TGCAGCGGGACCGGTACTAGCGGGAGAGTGGCCGGGGGGTTGTTTTTT
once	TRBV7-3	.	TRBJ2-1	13	CASSYGGANKQFF	TGTGCTAGCAGCTATGGGGGGGCCAATAAGCAGTTCTTC
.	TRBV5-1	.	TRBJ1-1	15	CADSFTTGTNTEAFF	TGCGCCGACAGCTTTACCACAGGGACGAACACTGAAGCTTTCTTT
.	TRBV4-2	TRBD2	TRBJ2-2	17	CASSQVEVAGDIGELFF	TGTGCAAGCAGCCAAGTTGAGGTAGCGGGGGACATCGGGGAGCTGTTTTTT
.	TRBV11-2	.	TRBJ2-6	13	CASRLMLANVLTF	TGTGCCAGCAGGTTAATGTTGGCCAACGTCCTGACTTTC
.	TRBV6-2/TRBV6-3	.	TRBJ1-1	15	CASSYLAGSNTEAFF	TGTGCCAGCAGTTACTTGGCAGGTTCTAACACTGAAGCTTTCTTT
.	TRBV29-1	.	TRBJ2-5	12	CIAEGGGEIQHF	TGCATCGCGGAAGGGGGCGGGGAGATCCAGCACTTC
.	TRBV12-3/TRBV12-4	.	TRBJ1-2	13	CTGRRDIGYGYTF	TGTACCGGCAGGAGGGACATTGGCTATGGCTACACCTTC
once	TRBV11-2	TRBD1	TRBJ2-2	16	CLSSLVSTGVAGELFF	TGTCTCAGCAGCTTAGTGAGCACAGGGGTTGCCGGGGAGCTGTTTTTT
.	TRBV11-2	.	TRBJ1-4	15	CAGSRSGTSIEKLFF	TGTGCCGGCAGTAGAAGTGGGACAAGTATTGAAAAATTGTTTTTT
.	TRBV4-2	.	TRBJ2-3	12	CASSQGQAAQYF	TGTGCCAGCAGCCAAGGACAAGCTGCGCAGTATTTT
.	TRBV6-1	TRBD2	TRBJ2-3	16	CASSVSSGASADTQYF	TGCGCCAGCAGTGTATCTAGCGGGGCAAGCGCAGATACGCAGTATTTT
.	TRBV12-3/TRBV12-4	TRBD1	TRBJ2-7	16	CAGSLTLRTGSYEQYF	TGTGCCGGCAGTTTGACGTTACGGACAGGGTCCTACGAGCAGTACTTC
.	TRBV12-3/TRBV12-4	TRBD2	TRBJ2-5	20	CASRRSDHPTSGLPQESQYF	TGTGCGAGCAGAAGAAGCGACCACCCGACTAGCGGGCTTCCCCAGGAGAGCCAGTACTTC
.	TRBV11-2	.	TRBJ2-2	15	CVRSPSGTYTGELFF	TGTGTCAGGAGCCCAAGCGGAACGTACACGGGGGAGCTGTTTTTT
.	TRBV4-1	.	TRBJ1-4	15	CASSQNWPPYENLFF	TGCGCCAGCAGCCAGAATTGGCCGCCGTACGAAAACCTGTTTTTT
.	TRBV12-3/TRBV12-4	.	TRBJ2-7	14	CASKQALFNYEQYF	TGTGCCAGCAAACAGGCCCTATTCAACTACGAGCAGTACTTC
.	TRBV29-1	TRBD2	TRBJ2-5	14	CGVSGLAVGETQYF	TGCGGCGTTAGTGGACTAGCGGTGGGAGAGACCCAGTACTTC
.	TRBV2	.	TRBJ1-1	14	CVSREVRGRTEAFF	TGTGTCAGCCGTGAAGTCAGGGGCAGGACTGAAGCTTTCTTT
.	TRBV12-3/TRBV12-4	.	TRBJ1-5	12	CASSLVNQPQHF	TGTGCCAGCAGTTTAGTTAATCAACCCCAGCATTTT
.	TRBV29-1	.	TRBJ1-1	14	CSVEQGAACTEAFF	TGCAGCGTTGAACAGGGTGCTGCTTGCACTGAAGCTTTCTTT
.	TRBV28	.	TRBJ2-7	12	CASIQQPYVQYF	TGTGCCAGCATCCAACAACCGTACGTGCAGTACTTC
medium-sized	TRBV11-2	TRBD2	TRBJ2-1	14	CASSLAGGASEQFF	TGTGCCAGCAGCTTAGCGGGGGGGGCCAGTGAGCAGTTCTTC
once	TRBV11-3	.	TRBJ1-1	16	CASSLITGWMNTETFF	TGTGCCAGCAGCTTAATAACAGGGTGGATGAACACTGAAACTTTCTTT
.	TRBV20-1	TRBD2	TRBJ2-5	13	CSARRLALETQYF	TGCAGTGCTAGGCGACTAGCGTTAGAGACCCAGTACTTC
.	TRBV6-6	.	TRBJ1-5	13	CASSSSENQPQHF	TGTGCCAGCAGCTCCTCCGAGAATCAGCCCCAGCATTTT
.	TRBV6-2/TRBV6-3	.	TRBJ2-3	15	CSSSYRVPQTDTQYF	TGTAGCAGCAGTTACCGGGTCCCGCAGACAGATACGCAGTATTTT
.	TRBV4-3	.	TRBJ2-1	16	CANNQDLRDSYNEQFF	TGCGCCAACAACCAAGATCTAAGAGACTCCTACAATGAGCAGTTCTTC
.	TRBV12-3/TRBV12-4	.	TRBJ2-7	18	CASSFWGGGEVGSYEHYF	TGTGCCAGCAGTTTTTGGGGGGGCGGGGAGGTCGGGTCCTACGAGCATTACTTC
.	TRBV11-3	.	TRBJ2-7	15	CVSSLDGAQVREKYF	TGTGTCAGCAGCTTAGATGGGGCCCAGGTTCGCGAGAAGTACTTC
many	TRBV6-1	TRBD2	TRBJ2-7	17	CASNGGTSGVFRYEQYF	TGTGCCAGCAACGGAGGGACTAGCGGGGTGTTTAGGTACGAGCAGTACTTC
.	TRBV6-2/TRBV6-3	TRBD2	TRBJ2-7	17	CTSSSSWLAETPYEQYF	TGTACCAGCAGTTCCTCCTGGCTAGCGGAGACCCCCTACGAGCAGTACTTC
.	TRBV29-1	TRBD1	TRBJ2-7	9	CSLGTEQYF	TGCAGCCTCGGGACAGAACAGTACTTC
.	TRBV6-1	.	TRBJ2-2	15	CASSLGGAYTWELFF	TGTGCCAGCAGCTTAGGGGGGGCGTACACCTGGGAACTGTTTTTT
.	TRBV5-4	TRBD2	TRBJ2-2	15	CVSSILGLVTGELFF	TGTGTCAGTAGCATCCTGGGACTAGTGACCGGGGAGCTGTTTTTT
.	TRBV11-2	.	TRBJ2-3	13	CATSGCSTDTQYF	TGTGCCACGTCAGGTTGTAGCACAGATACGCAGTATTTT
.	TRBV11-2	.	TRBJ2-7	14	CTSSLEAGHYEQYF	TGTACCAGCAGCTTAGAAGCGGGACACTACGAGCAGTACTTC
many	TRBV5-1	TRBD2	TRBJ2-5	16	CASSLGLAGAGETQYF	TGCGCCAGCAGCTTGGGGCTAGCGGGGGCTGGAGAGACCCAGTACTTC
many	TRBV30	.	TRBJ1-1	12	CAWSLMNTEAFF	TGTGCCTGGAGTCTAATGAACACTGAAGCTTTCTTT
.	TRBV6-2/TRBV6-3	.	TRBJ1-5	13	CAGNSQGNQPRHF	TGTGCCGGCAATTCTCAGGGCAATCAGCCCCGGCATTTT
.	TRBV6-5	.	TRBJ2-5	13	CTSRRTRSEIQYF	TGTACCAGCAGACGTACTAGATCCGAGATCCAGTACTTC
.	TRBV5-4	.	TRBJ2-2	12	CAINSDTGELFF	TGTGCCATCAACTCAGACACCGGGGAGCTGTTCTTT
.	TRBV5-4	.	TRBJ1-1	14	CASSWGSRSYEAFF	TGTGCCAGCAGCTGGGGTAGTAGGTCATATGAAGCTTTCTTT
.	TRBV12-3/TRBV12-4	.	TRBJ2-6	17	CASSLEAGLPRANVLSF	TGTGCCAGCAGTTTAGAGGCAGGGCTCCCTAGGGCCAACGTCCTGAGTTTC
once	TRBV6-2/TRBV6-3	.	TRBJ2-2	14	CTSSTWTPPGELFF	TGTACCAGCAGCACTTGGACGCCACCCGGGGAGCTGTTTTTT
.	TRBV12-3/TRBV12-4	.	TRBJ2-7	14	CTSSLGGGIYEQYF	TGTACCAGCAGTTTAGGGGGAGGGATCTACGAGCAGTACTTC
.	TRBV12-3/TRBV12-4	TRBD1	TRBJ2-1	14	CASTYAGTDNEQFF	TGTGCCAGCACCTATGCCGGGACAGACAATGAGCAGTTCTTC
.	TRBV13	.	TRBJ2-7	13	CAISSTMGNEQYF	TGTGCCATCAGCTCAACCATGGGGAACGAGCAGTACTTC
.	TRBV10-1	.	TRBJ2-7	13	CASSESVLYEQHF	TGCGCCAGCAGTGAGTCGGTGCTCTACGAGCAGCACTTC
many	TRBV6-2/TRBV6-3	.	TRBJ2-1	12	CASSSDYNEQFF	TGTGCCAGCAGTTCAGACTACAATGAGCAGTTCTTC
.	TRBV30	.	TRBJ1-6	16	CAWSVFGDSYNPPIHF	TGTGCCTGGAGTGTATTTGGGGACTCCTATAATCCACCCATCCACTTT
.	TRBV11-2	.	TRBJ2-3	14	CASSHRTSTTTQYF	TGTGCCAGCAGCCACCGGACCTCTACGACTACGCAGTACTTT